This passage covers 16 T cell receptor beta chains from one sample sequenced in a study of cytomegalovirus exposure and HLA in healthy donors. The PCR made use of 60 Vbeta and 13 Jbeta primers. Data came from immunoSEQ multiplex PCR; TCRdb stores just in-frame clones and leaves some out. The repertoire table contains 95,000 to 150,000 clones. The source material was PBMCs. The origin of the receptors is a man between 18 and 35 years old in good health and CMV-seronegative.

This chain links TRBV6-1 with TRBJ2-5; D perhaps matches TRBD1 (6 bases). Per the germline V gene, CDR1 is MNHNS and CDR2 is SASEGT. V dropped 8 bases and J dropped 0 bases, with 13 bases sitting between them. The CDR3 extends over 14 amino acids. CDR3 bases: TGTGCCAGCCACCGGAACAGGGACCAAGAGACCCAGTACTTC. It encodes CASHRNRDQETQYF.

The V gene is TRBV27, the J gene TRBJ1-1; D unclear. With 6 bases removed from V and 4 bases from J, the gap between germline ends came to 27 bases. The germline gives CDR1 MNHEY, CDR2 SMNVEV (reference sequence). The CDR3 runs to 18 residues. CDR3 DNA: TGTGCCAGCAGCGCTCACTTGGGAGGTTTGGGAACCGGCACTGAAGCTTTCTTT. It specifies CASSAHLGGLGTGTEAFF.

The gene calls are TRBV21-1 and TRBJ1-2; the tabulated D call, TRBD1, remains unverified against the DNA. TRBV21-1 is designated a pseudogene. The length of the CDR3 is 17 residues. In nucleotides, the CDR3 is TGTGCCAGCAGCAACGAAAGTCGGGGACAGGGAAACCATGGCTACACCTTC. Protein product: CASSNESRGQGNHGYTF.

The chain has TRBV5-1 and TRBJ2-6; 9 bases are shared with TRBD1. Germline V CDR1 and CDR2: SGHRS, YFSETQ. Trimming at V came to 3 bases and at J to 0 bases, leaving 7 bases not matched to a gene. The length of the CDR3 is 18 residues. The CDR3, as DNA: TGCGCCAGCAGCTCCCCGGGACAGGGAAGCTCTGGGGCCAACGTCCTGACTTTC. Translated, it gives CASSSPGQGSSGANVLTF.

The V gene is TRBV6-5, the J gene TRBJ1-2, with 8 nucleotides matching TRBD1. Per germline, CDR1 MNHEY and CDR2 SVGAGI. With V trimmed by 5 bases and J by 10 bases, 9 bases remained unmatched. CDR3 length: 13 amino acids. The CDR3 bases are TGTGCCAGCAGTCTCGCCGGGACAGGCGTCTACACCTTC. Translation: CASSLAGTGVYTF.

The rearrangement links TRBV19 to TRBJ2-5; D ambiguous. Germline CDR1 is LNHDA and CDR2 is SQIVND (reference sequence). CDR3 length: 14 amino acids. V was clipped by 1 base and J by 4 bases, with 10 bases between them. CDR3 loop: CASSIVGTGETQYF. The CDR3, as DNA: TGTGCCAGTAGTATAGTAGGAACGGGAGAGACCCAGTACTTC.

This chain connects TRBV15 to TRBJ1-6, with 7 bases fitting TRBD1. The germline V gene encodes CDR1 LNHNV and CDR2 YYDKDF (reference sequence). V shed 1 base, J shed 10 bases, and the junction held 4 bases outside the gene matches. The CDR3 has 14 residues. The CDR3 DNA sequence: TGTGCCACCAGCAGAGTAGGGGGCGCGTCACCCCTCCACTTT. It encodes CATSRVGGASPLHF.

V usage is TRBV28 and J usage is TRBJ1-5; TRBD1 matches at 7 bases. Unmatched junction bases numbered 13, after V lost 5 bases and J lost 0 bases. The CDR3 is 18 residues long. The germline CDR1 and CDR2 sequences are MDHEN and SYDVKM. Here the CDR3 reads CASSRRQGHWNSNQPQHF. Written as DNA, the CDR3 is TGTGCCAGCAGTCGCAGACAGGGACATTGGAATAGCAATCAGCCCCAGCATTTT. Using reference TRBV28 and TRBJ1-5 for the parts outside the CDR3, the full variable domain is DVKVTQSSRYLVKRTGEKVFLECVQDMDHENMFWYRQDPGLGLRLIYFSYDVKMKEKGDIPEGYSVSREKKERFSLILESASTNQTSMYLCASSRRQGHWNSNQPQHFGDGTRLSIL.

The genes are TRBV2 and TRBJ2-4; 9 bases agree with TRBD1. Germline trimming cut 7 bases from V and 5 bases from J; bases unmatched to any gene: 6. The CDR3 is 14 residues long. CDR1 and CDR2 from the germline V gene are SNHLY and FYNNEI. CDR3 amino acids: CASNLRQGENIQYF. CDR3 in DNA: TGTGCCAGCAACTTGAGACAGGGGGAAAACATTCAGTACTTC. Based on the CDR3 plus reference TRBV2 and TRBJ2-4, the full variable domain is EPEVTQTPSHQVTQMGQEVILRCVPISNHLYFYWYRQILGQKVEFLVSFYNNEISEKSEIFDDQFSVERPDGSNFTLKIRSTKLEDSAMYFCASNLRQGENIQYFGAGTRLSVL.

The V and J genes are TRBV28 and TRBJ2-7, with 9 nucleotides matching TRBD1. The CDR3 is 17 amino acids. Germline CDR1 is MDHEN and CDR2 is SYDVKM. Trimming took 2 bases from V and 3 from J; bases not matched to a gene: 11. CDR3 region: CASSLIGQGQGGYEQYF. CDR3 coding DNA: TGTGCCAGCAGTTTAATCGGCCAGGGACAGGGAGGCTACGAGCAGTACTTC. The whole variable domain, remainder taken from reference TRBV28 and TRBJ2-7, is DVKVTQSSRYLVKRTGEKVFLECVQDMDHENMFWYRQDPGLGLRLIYFSYDVKMKEKGDIPEGYSVSREKKERFSLILESASTNQTSMYLCASSLIGQGQGGYEQYFGPGTRLTVT.

J is TRBJ2-2 and V is TRBV2; D might be TRBD1 (6 bases). Germline CDR1 and CDR2: SNHLY and FYNNEI. This CDR3 has 14 residues. V was trimmed by 6 bases and J by 0 bases, leaving 8 bases between them. The CDR3, as DNA: TGTGCCAGCAGAGGACAGCCGAACACCGGGGAGCTGTTTTTT. Translated, it gives CASRGQPNTGELFF.

V gene TRBV5-6 combines with J gene TRBJ1-1; 8 bases align to TRBD1. The trim removed 1 base at V and 0 bases at J, leaving 8 bases unmatched. This CDR3 has 17 residues. Germline loops: CDR1 SGHDT, CDR2 YYEEEE. CDR3 region: CASSLRLTGGVNTEAFF. CDR3 DNA: TGTGCCAGCAGCTTGCGGCTAACAGGGGGGGTGAACACTGAAGCTTTCTTT.

The chain recombines TRBV11-2 with TRBJ1-5; 7 nucleotides match TRBD1. Germline CDR1 is SGHAT and CDR2 is FQNNGV. Germline trimming cut 5 bases from V and 4 bases from J; bases unmatched to any gene: 8. This CDR3 contains 15 residues. CDR3 amino acids: CASSPTGDINQPQHF. The CDR3 nucleotides read TGTGCCAGCAGCCCCACAGGGGATATTAATCAGCCCCAGCATTTT.

With respect to this clone: Mismatch with germline at one junction end may stem from a read error. V usage is TRBV7-7 and J usage is TRBJ2-2; the D gene is possibly TRBD2 (5 bases). In germline, CDR1 is SSHAT, CDR2 FNYEAQ (reference sequence). This CDR3 has 14 residues. For the CDR3, the DNA is TGTGCTAGCAGCTCCGGGGCGAACACCGGGGAGCTGTTTTTT. It is translated as CASSSGANTGELFF.

This chain links TRBV5-1 with TRBJ1-4, with D tentatively TRBD1 (5 bases). Trimming took off 0 bases at V and 8 bases at J, with 17 bases between the two ends. Germline CDR1 and CDR2: SGHRS and YFSETQ. CDR3 size: 16 residues. Written as DNA, the CDR3 is TGCGCCAGCAGCTTGGGCGGAGGGACTACATCGGAAAAACTGTTTTTT. Translation: CASSLGGGTTSEKLFF.

The chain employs TRBV5-1 and TRBJ1-1, with D possibly matching TRBD1 (5 bases). CDR3 length equals 11 residues. Germline assignment: CDR1 SGHRS and CDR2 YFSETQ. V was shortened by 6 bases and J by 7 bases, with 10 bases between the two germline ends. CDR3: CASNGGDEAFF. In DNA, the CDR3 is TGCGCCAGCAATGGGGGGGATGAAGCTTTCTTT.